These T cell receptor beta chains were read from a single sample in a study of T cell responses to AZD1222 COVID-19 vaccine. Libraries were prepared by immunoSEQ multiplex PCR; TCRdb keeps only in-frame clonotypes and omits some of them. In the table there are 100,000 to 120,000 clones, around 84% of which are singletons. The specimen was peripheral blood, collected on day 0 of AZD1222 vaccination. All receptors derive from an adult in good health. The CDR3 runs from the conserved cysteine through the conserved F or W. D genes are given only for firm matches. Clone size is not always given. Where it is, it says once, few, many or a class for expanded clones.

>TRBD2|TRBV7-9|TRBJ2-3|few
TGTGCCAGCAGCAGAAGCGGGGGCACAGATACGCAGTATTTT
CASSRSGGTDTQYF
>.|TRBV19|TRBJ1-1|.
TGTGCCAGTAGTGGACGGCTTGAAGCTTTCTTT
CASSGRLEAFF
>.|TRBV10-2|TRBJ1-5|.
TGCGCCAGCAGTGAGCCTCCGACGGGCGGAGGTCAGCCCCAGCATTTT
CASSEPPTGGGQPQHF
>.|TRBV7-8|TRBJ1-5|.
TGTGCCAGCAGTCTCATATTGGGTAGCAATCAGCCCCAGCATTTT
CASSLILGSNQPQHF
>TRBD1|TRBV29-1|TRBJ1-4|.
TGCAGCGCCGGGACAGCGGATGAAAAACTGTTTTTT
CSAGTADEKLFF
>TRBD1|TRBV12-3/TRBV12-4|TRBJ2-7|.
TGTGCCAGCACCACCCGGGACAGTCACGAGCAGTACTTC
CASTTRDSHEQYF
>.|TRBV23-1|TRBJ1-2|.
TGCGCCAGCAGCCGAGGGGAAGGGGACTATGGCTACACCTTC
CASSRGEGDYGYTF
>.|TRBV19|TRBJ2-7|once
TGTGCCAGTAGTACCAAAGGGGGCTCCTACGAGCAGTACTTC
CASSTKGGSYEQYF
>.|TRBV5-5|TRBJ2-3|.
TGTGCCAGCAGCTCGAAGAAACAGGGACGGACGCAATCTAGCACAGATACGCAGTATTTT
CASSSKKQGRTQSSTDTQYF
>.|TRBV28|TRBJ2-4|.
TGTGCCAGCAGTGCCGCCGGGACTCTAAACATTCAGTACTTC
CASSAAGTLNIQYF
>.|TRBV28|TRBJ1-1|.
TGTGCCAGCAGGGGCCCGAACACTGAAGCTTTCTTT
CASRGPNTEAFF
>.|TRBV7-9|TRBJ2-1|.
TGTGCCAGGGAGGGCAGGGGATACAATGAGCAGTTCTTC
CAREGRGYNEQFF
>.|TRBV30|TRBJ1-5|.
TGTGCCTGGGCCCGAGACAGGCCGTTCCAGCCCCAGCATTTT
CAWARDRPFQPQHF
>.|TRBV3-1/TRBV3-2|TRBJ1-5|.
TGTGCCAGCAGCCAAGATCTCGACCCGCAGCCCCAGCATTTT
CASSQDLDPQPQHF
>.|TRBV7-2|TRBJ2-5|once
TGTGCCAGCAGCTCGATGCAGGGTTCCGAGACCCAGTACTTC
CASSSMQGSETQYF
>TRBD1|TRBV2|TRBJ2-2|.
TGTGCCAGCAGGGGACAGCTAAACACCGGGGAGCTGTTTTTT
CASRGQLNTGELFF
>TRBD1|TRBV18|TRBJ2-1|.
TGTGCCAGCTCACCAACCGGGACAGGAGACAATGAGCAGTTCTTC
CASSPTGTGDNEQFF
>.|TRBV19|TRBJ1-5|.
TGTGCCAGTAGTTGGGGGAATCAGCCCCAGCATTTT
CASSWGNQPQHF
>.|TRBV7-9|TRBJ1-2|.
TGTGCCAGCAGCTTAGAGAGTCCCATCAATAACTATGGCTACACCTTC
CASSLESPINNYGYTF
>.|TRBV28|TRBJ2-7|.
TGTGCCAGCAGTGCAAGATCCGGGACACAGACCTACGAGCAGTACTTC
CASSARSGTQTYEQYF
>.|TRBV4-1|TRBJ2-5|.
TGCGCCAGCAGCCACCCAGGGCGCAAAAACCAAGAGACCCAGTACTTC
CASSHPGRKNQETQYF
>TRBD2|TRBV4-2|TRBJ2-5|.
TGTGCCAGCAGCCAAGAGGGAGGGTCCCAAGAGACCCAGTACTTC
CASSQEGGSQETQYF
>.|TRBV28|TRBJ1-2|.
TGTGCCAGCAGTAGCCCTATCGGGCAGACCACTAACTATGGCTACACCTTC
CASSSPIGQTTNYGYTF
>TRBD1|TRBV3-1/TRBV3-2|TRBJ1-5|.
TGTGCCAGCAGCCAAGGGGCAGGGGGTCAGCCCCAGCATTTT
CASSQGAGGQPQHF
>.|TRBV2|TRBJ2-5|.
TGTGCCAGCAGTGAGAACAGGGACCAAGAGACCCAGTACTTC
CASSENRDQETQYF
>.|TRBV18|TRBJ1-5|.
TGTGCCAGCTCACCGGCAGTTAATCAGCCCCAGCATTTT
CASSPAVNQPQHF
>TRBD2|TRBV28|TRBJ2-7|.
TGTGCCAGCAGTTCGGGGGGTCGCCCGAGGCAGTACTTC
CASSSGGRPRQYF
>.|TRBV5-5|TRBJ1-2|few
TGTGCCAGCAGCTTCGGGCCTGGAGCTAACTATGGCTACACCTTC
CASSFGPGANYGYTF
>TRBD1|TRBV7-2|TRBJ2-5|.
TGTGCCAGCAGCTCAGGGGGCAAAGAGACCCAGTACTTC
CASSSGGKETQYF